This T cell receptor (beta chain) derives from a study of blood T cell repertoires in COVID-19. Study details: The United States, Italy and Spain provided the acute and convalescent COVID-19 samples. From T cells, B-cell-depleted T cells, or PBMCs came the material, which was cDNA or gDNA.

Per the original methods: Reference gene primer amplification yielded estimated nucleated cell counts. Sequencing was performed with immunoSEQ multiplex PCR; in TCRdb, only in-frame clones are kept and a portion is missing. The D gene and trimming were derived from the DNA, and the V and J assignments and clone size from that table. The sample records tens of thousands of clones, more than 80% being singletons. The V gene end was trimmed by 7 bases and the J gene end by 7 bases; junction bases not matched to a gene: 7. The CDR3 totals 13 residues. The germline V gene encodes CDR1 SGHNT and CDR2 YYREEE (reference sequence). This clone showed up just once.

The sample comprised peripheral blood. The chain has TRBV5-4 and TRBJ1-1; 10 positions match TRBD1. This sequence was found in a woman of 80 years or more with acute or convalescent COVID-19. The CDR3 region is CASGRDRGLEAFF. The CDR3 DNA reads TGTGCCAGCGGCCGGGACAGGGGACTTGAAGCTTTCTTT.